One and the same sample provided the 24 T cell receptor beta chains below, sequenced in a study of T cells in Graves' hyperthyroidism and ophthalmopathy. Amplified regions were TCR beta CDR3 sequences from RNA transcripts. HTBI primers were used for first-round RT-PCR of the TCR CDR3. MiXCR, run by TCRdb on the multiplex PCR reads, gives a single entry per CDR3 protein. This table has hundreds of thousands of distinct CDR3 sequences, 15% to 17% appearing once. Material: blood. These receptors came from a woman between 18 and 29 years old with Graves' hyperthyroidism.

The rearrangement joins TRBV25-1 to TRBJ2-7; tentatively, D is TRBD2 (5 bases). V dropped 3 bases and J dropped 6 bases, with 15 bases sitting between them. Germline values: CDR1 MGHDK, CDR2 SYGVNS. CDR3 size: 14 residues. CDR3 coding DNA: TGTGCCAGCAGTGACCCCCGGAAGACTACCGAGCAGTACTTC. Translation: CASSDPRKTTEQYF.

There are many counts of this clonotype. The J gene is TRBJ2-7, the V gene TRBV6-2 or TRBV6-3; D ambiguous. The length of the CDR3 is 16 residues. Between the trimmed V and J ends, which lost 6 bases and 0 bases, there was a span of 18 bases. Germline lookup yields CDR1 MNHEY and CDR2 SVGEGT. The CDR3 spells CASSRRRLRHSYEQYF. The CDR3 nucleotides read TGTGCCAGCAGCCGAAGACGACTGCGACACTCCTACGAGCAGTACTTC.

In this sample, this clonotype turned up many times. The chain has TRBV11-2 and TRBJ1-2, with D unclear. V was cut by 5 bases and J by 3 bases, with 13 bases left in between. The CDR3 extends over 14 amino acids. Per the germline V gene, CDR1 is SGHAT and CDR2 is FQNNGV. The CDR3: CASSPEAPYYGYTF. The CDR3 DNA reads as TGTGCCAGCAGCCCAGAGGCACCCTACTATGGCTACACCTTC.

This clonotype was observed many times. The chain carries TRBV7-2 and TRBJ2-1; perhaps TRBD2 as D (6 bases). The V end was cut by 1 base, the J end by 12 bases, with 13 bases between. Per the germline V gene, CDR1 is SGHTA and CDR2 is FQGNSA. CDR3 length: 13 amino acids. This CDR3 reads CASSLEAGGMQFF. DNA for the CDR3: TGTGCCAGCAGCTTAGAGGCCGGGGGTATGCAGTTCTTC.

This clonotype was seen ten or more times. J is TRBJ2-7 and V is TRBV28; the D is unclear. CDR1 and CDR2 from the germline V gene are MDHEN and SYDVKM. The ends were cut back, 4 bases at V and 2 bases at J, with 15 bases in the middle. The CDR3 contains 15 residues. CDR3 in amino acids: CASSSTPATAYEQYF. CDR3 nucleotide sequence: TGTGCCAGCAGTTCGACACCCGCTACCGCCTACGAGCAGTACTTC.

About this clonotype itself: A much larger clone differs from this one at a single base, so this may be a read error. This chain uses TRBV27 with TRBJ2-5; 9 bases match TRBD1. After removal of 5 bases from V and 0 bases from J, the junction contained 10 bases not matched to a gene. CDR1 MNHEY and CDR2 SMNVEV come from the germline V gene (reference sequence). The CDR3 is 17 residues long. CDR3 sequence reads: CASSDFRGQGYQETQYF. The DNA for the CDR3 is TGTGCCAGCAGTGATTTCCGGGGACAGGGCTACCAAGAGACCCAGTACTTC.

The chain joins TRBV5-4 to TRBJ1-2; D is possibly TRBD1 (6 bases). The length of the CDR3 is 15 residues. The germline V gene has CDR1 SGHNT and CDR2 YYREEE (reference sequence). V was shortened by 3 bases and J by 5 bases, with 17 bases between the two germline ends. CDR3 DNA sequence: TGTGCCAGCAGCTCCTGGGCAGGGGAGAGGTATGGCTACACCTTC. Its translation: CASSSWAGERYGYTF.

Only one count was recorded for this clonotype. The CDR3: CASSSGTILNEKLFF. The DNA for the CDR3 is TGTGCCAGCAGCTCGGGGACGATCCTTAATGAAAAACTGTTTTTT. The rearrangement joins TRBV11-2 to TRBJ1-4, with D maybe TRBD1 (5 bases). V gave up 4 bases and J gave up 4 bases, with 13 bases separating them. The CDR3 extends over 15 amino acids. In germline, CDR1 is SGHAT, CDR2 FQNNGV.

This clonotype was seen repeatedly, ten times or more. This chain joins TRBV5-1 and TRBJ2-1; 10 bases map to TRBD2. With V trimmed by 5 bases and J by 8 bases, 7 bases remained unmatched. The CDR3 contains 14 residues. Germline V lookup: CDR1 SGHRS, CDR2 YFSETQ. DNA for the CDR3: TGCGCCAGCAGGAGCGGGGGGGCGATATATGAGCAGTTCTTC. Amino acids: CASRSGGAIYEQFF.

This clonotype has a count of ten or more. The J gene is TRBJ2-5, the V gene TRBV20-1; the D is unclear. Trimming removed 6 bases from V and 5 bases from J, with 16 bases in between. Per germline, CDR1 DFQATT and CDR2 SNEGSKA (reference sequence). The CDR3 runs 13 residues. CDR3 region: CSATEPPSETQYF. The CDR3, as DNA: TGCAGTGCGACTGAACCCCCGAGCGAGACCCAGTACTTC.

The sample holds many counts of this clonotype. The chain uses TRBV2 and TRBJ1-5; D call uncertain. Deletions cut 2 bases from V and 6 bases from J, with 11 bases between. Per the germline V gene, CDR1 is SNHLY and CDR2 is FYNNEI. The CDR3 consists of 14 residues. CDR3 coding DNA: TGTGCCAGCAGTGAAACCGTGGGTTTTCAGCCCCAGCATTTT. This sequence encodes CASSETVGFQPQHF.

This clonotype was seen at least ten times. The V gene is TRBV12-3 or TRBV12-4, the J gene TRBJ2-1; 7 bases agree with TRBD2. The V segment lost 3 bases and the J segment 6 bases; nucleotides outside the gene matches: 2. The CDR3 runs 13 residues. The CDR3 sequence is CASSLSGGNEQFF. The CDR3 nucleotides are TGTGCCAGCAGTTTGTCGGGGGGCAATGAGCAGTTCTTC.

This clonotype was seen ten or more times. The chain combines TRBV12-3 or TRBV12-4 with TRBJ1-2; 8 bases line up with TRBD1. J lost 7 bases, V lost 3 bases, and 10 bases had no gene match. The CDR3 loop spans 15 amino acids. The CDR3 bases are TGTGCCAGCAGTTTCGCCGGCGCAGGGGGCGCTGGCTACACCTTC. Translated: CASSFAGAGGAGYTF.

This clonotype was observed many times. The chain carries TRBV7-8 and TRBJ2-5; D gene uncertain. Germline V gene lookup returns CDR1 SGHVS and CDR2 FQNEAQ. This CDR3 has 11 amino acids. Trimming stripped 1 base from V and 8 bases from J, with 5 bases between. In DNA, the CDR3 is TGTGCCAGCAGCTTAGACGGCACCCAGTACTTC. Its protein product is CASSLDGTQYF.

This clonotype was detected ten times or more. This rearrangement joins TRBV30 to TRBJ2-1; TRBD2 matches 11 bases. The CDR3 runs 14 residues. Germline-derived CDR1 and CDR2 are GTSNPN and SVGIG (reference sequence). Germline trimming cut 5 bases from V and 4 bases from J; bases unmatched to any gene: 4. CDR3 nucleotides: TGTGCCTGGGTAGCGGGAGGGAATTACAATGAGCAGTTCTTC. This translates into CAWVAGGNYNEQFF.

This clonotype came up many times. The chain is built from TRBV2 and TRBJ1-1; D is undetermined. The germline V gene encodes CDR1 SNHLY and CDR2 FYNNEI. Trimming took 2 bases from V and 4 from J, leaving 8 bases between them. The CDR3 has 13 residues. The CDR3 DNA is TGTGCCAGCAGTGAATGGCGGGGCACTGAAGCTTTCTTT. It yields the protein CASSEWRGTEAFF.

This clonotype was seen repeatedly, ten times or more. CDR3 region: CASSFQGLISYEQYF. Here the CDR3 DNA reads TGTGCCAGCAGCTTCCAGGGGCTGATCTCCTACGAGCAGTACTTC. The gene calls are TRBV7-2 and TRBJ2-7; D is perhaps TRBD1 (6 bases). CDR1 SGHTA and CDR2 FQGNSA come from the germline V gene. CDR3 size: 15 residues. Trimming stripped 3 bases from V and 0 bases from J, with 12 bases between.

This clonotype showed up many times. This rearrangement joins TRBV27 to TRBJ2-3; TRBD2 aligns across 10 bases. The CDR3 spans 17 residues. The germline V gene has CDR1 MNHEY and CDR2 SMNVEV (reference sequence). Germline trimming cut 2 bases from V and 1 base from J; bases unmatched to any gene: 6. DNA of the CDR3: TGTGCCAGCAGTTTAGCCCCCACTAGCGGGGGCACAGATACGCAGTATTTT. Its protein is CASSLAPTSGGTDTQYF.

This clonotype was picked up many times. This rearrangement joins TRBV20-1 to TRBJ2-1, with 9 positions matching TRBD2. Germline loops: CDR1 DFQATT, CDR2 SNEGSKA (reference sequence). This CDR3 contains 12 residues. V shed 3 bases and J 8 bases; nucleotides not matched to a gene: 2. The CDR3 loop reads CSASKREDEQFF. CDR3 in DNA: TGCAGTGCTAGTAAGCGGGAGGATGAGCAGTTCTTC.

In its sample, this clonotype was seen a few times. J is TRBJ1-2 and V is TRBV19; D not certain. The CDR3 covers 13 residues. Germline-derived CDR1 and CDR2 are LNHDA and SQIVND (reference sequence). Deletions cut 2 bases from V and 4 bases from J, with 8 bases between. This CDR3 reads CASSISELYGYTF. CDR3 nucleotide sequence: TGTGCCAGTAGTATATCGGAACTCTATGGCTACACCTTC. Based on the CDR3 plus reference TRBV19 and TRBJ1-2, the full variable domain is DGGITQSPKYLFRKEGQNVTLSCEQNLNHDAMYWYRQDPGQGLRLIYYSQIVNDFQKGDIAEGYSVSREKKESFPLTVTSAQKNPTAFYLCASSISELYGYTFGSGTRLTVV.

This clonotype showed up just a few times. This could be a read error, since a much larger clone is one nucleotide away. The CDR3 does not end in the conserved phenylalanine or tryptophan, so this is likely a read error. The chain links TRBV7-8 to TRBJ2-5; no clear D gene. Between the trimmed V and J ends, which lost 1 base and 1 base, there was a span of 7 bases. The CDR3 has 14 residues. CDR1 SGHVS and CDR2 FQNEAQ come from the germline V gene. DNA for the CDR3: TGTGCCAGCAGCTTAGTGAGCATCCAAGAGACCCAGTACCTC. Translated: CASSLVSIQETQYL.

CDR3 in amino acids: CACYRDSAYEQYF. The CDR3 nucleotides are TGTGCCTGTTACCGGGACAGCGCCTACGAGCAGTACTTC. The V call is TRBV30, the J call TRBJ2-7; TRBD1 aligns across 7 bases. The germline gives CDR1 GTSNPN, CDR2 SVGIG (reference sequence). The CDR3 has 13 residues. V lost 6 bases, J lost 2 bases, and 7 bases stayed unmatched.

This clonotype was counted many times. The chain carries TRBV2 and TRBJ2-4; possible D gene TRBD1, 5 bases. Trimming removed 8 bases from V and 0 bases from J, with 14 bases in between. The CDR3 loop spans 15 amino acids. From germline, CDR1 is SNHLY and CDR2 FYNNEI. CDR3: CASQKGVLAKNIQYF. CDR3 nucleotides: TGTGCCAGCCAGAAAGGGGTGCTAGCCAAAAACATTCAGTACTTC.

This clonotype was counted between two and nine times. CDR3 sequence (DNA): TGTGCCAGCAGCTCCATCTCTAACTATGGCTACACCTTC. Protein sequence: CASSSISNYGYTF. This chain joins TRBV7-6 and TRBJ1-2; no reliable D call. Germline V CDR1 and CDR2: SGHVS, FNYEAQ. V lost 4 bases, J lost 0 bases, and 6 bases lay in between. This CDR3 spans 13 amino acids.